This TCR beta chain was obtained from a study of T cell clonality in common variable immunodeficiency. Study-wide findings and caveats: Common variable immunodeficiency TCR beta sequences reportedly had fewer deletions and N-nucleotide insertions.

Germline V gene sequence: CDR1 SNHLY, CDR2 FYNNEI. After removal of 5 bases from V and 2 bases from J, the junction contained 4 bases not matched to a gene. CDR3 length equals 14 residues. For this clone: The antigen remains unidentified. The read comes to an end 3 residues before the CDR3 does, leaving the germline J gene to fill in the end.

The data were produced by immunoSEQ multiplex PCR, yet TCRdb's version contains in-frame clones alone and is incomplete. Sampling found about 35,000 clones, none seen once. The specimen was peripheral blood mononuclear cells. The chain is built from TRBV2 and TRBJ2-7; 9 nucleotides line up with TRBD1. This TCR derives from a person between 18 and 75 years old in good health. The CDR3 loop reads CASSPDRGTYEQYF. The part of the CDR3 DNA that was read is TGTGCCAGCAGTCCTGACAGGGGGACCTACGAG.